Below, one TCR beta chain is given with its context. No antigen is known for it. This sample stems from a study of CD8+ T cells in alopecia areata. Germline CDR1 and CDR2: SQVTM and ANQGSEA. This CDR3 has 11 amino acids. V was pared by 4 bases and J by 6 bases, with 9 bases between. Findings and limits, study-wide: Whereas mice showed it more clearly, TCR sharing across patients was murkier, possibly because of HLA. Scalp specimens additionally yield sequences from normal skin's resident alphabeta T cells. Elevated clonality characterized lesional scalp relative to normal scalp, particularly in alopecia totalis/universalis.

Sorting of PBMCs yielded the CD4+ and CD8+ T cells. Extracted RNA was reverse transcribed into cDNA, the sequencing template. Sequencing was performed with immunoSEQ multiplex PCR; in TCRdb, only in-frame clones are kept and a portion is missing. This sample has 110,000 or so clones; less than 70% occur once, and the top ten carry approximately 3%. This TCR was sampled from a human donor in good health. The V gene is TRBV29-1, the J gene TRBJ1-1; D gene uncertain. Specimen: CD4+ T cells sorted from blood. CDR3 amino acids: CSVGRRAEAFF. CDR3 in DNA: TGCAGCGTTGGTCGGAGGGCTGAAGCTTTCTTT.